This TCR beta chain was captured by sequencing in a study of cytomegalovirus exposure and HLA in healthy donors. The CDR3 is made up of 14 amino acids. The V gene end was trimmed by 5 bases and the J gene end by 7 bases; junction bases not matched to a gene: 7. Per the germline V gene, CDR1 is SGHAT and CDR2 is FQDESV (reference sequence). The PCR used 60 Vbeta and 13 Jbeta primers. Sequencing used immunoSEQ multiplex PCR; TCRdb keeps in-frame clones, though not all of them. The data hold around 120,000 clones, with around 78% observed a single time. J is TRBJ2-7 and V is TRBV11-1; 11 nucleotides agree with TRBD1. This receptor was taken from a middle-aged woman in good health and CMV-seronegative. The sequenced sample consisted of PBMCs. The CDR3 reads CASSPGQGAREQYF. The CDR3 bases are TGTGCCAGCAGCCCCGGACAGGGGGCAAGAGAGCAGTACTTC.